This T cell receptor (beta chain) was identified in a study of cytomegalovirus exposure and HLA in healthy donors. Points on this clone: Its target is not known.

The PCR ran on 60 Vbeta and 13 Jbeta primers. Assay used: immunoSEQ multiplex PCR; TCRdb lists only in-frame clones, some missing. Counted here are some 77,000 clones, roughly 75% occurring once; the ten biggest clones make up 7.2%. The V gene end was trimmed by 0 bases and the J gene end by 2 bases; junction bases not matched to a gene: 3. Germline V gene sequence: CDR1 MNHEY, CDR2 SVGAGI. This CDR3 has 15 amino acids. Points from the study as a whole: After further analysis at a later stage, 16,951 TCR beta sequences were associated with HLA alleles at 0.05 false discovery rate. Previous analysis showed most TCR beta V segments were productive about 87% or about 30% of the time.

The clonotype was recovered from a woman in her 40s in good health and CMV-seronegative. V is TRBV6-5 and J is TRBJ2-5, with TRBD1 matching over 7 bases. The material sequenced was PBMCs. This chain's CDR3 is CASSYSWDRQETQYF. The CDR3 DNA reads TGTGCCAGCAGTTACTCATGGGACAGACAAGAGACCCAGTACTTC.